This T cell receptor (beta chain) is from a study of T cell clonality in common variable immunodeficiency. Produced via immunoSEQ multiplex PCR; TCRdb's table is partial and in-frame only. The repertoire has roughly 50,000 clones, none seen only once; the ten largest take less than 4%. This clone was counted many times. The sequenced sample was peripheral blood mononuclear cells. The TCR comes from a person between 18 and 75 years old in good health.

The CDR3 reads CAWSVLAGSNQPQHF. Incomplete CDR3 DNA: TGTGCCTGGAGTGTACTGGCAGGGTCAAATCAGCCC. The chain links TRBV30 to TRBJ1-5; possible D gene TRBD1, 5 bases. The sequence runs out 3 residues before the end of the CDR3; the remainder is reconstructed from the germline J gene. V lost 0 bases, J lost 4 bases, and 13 bases lay in between. Germline lookup yields CDR1 GTSNPN and CDR2 SVGIG (reference sequence). This CDR3 is 15 amino acids long.